These T cell receptor beta chains were read from a single sample in a study of T cells in Graves' hyperthyroidism and ophthalmopathy. Each CDR3 protein is one row after TCRdb ran MiXCR on the multiplex PCR reads. The data hold over 400,000 distinct CDR3 sequences, with approximately 23% observed a single time. The material sequenced was blood. The receptors derive from a woman between 65 and 79 years old with Graves' ophthalmopathy. Both conserved end residues are part of each CDR3. A D gene is named only where the DNA matches it firmly. Size is omitted from some rows. Given values are once, few, many or a class for expanded clones.

CDR3 protein,CDR3 DNA,D gene,J gene,clone size,V gene
CASSLFSDTEAFF,TGTGCCAGCAGCTTGTTTTCCGACACTGAAGCTTTCTTT,NA,TRBJ1-1,many,TRBV7-2
CASSYSIQGDKYF,TGTGCCAGCAGTTACTCTATACAGGGGGACAAGTACTTC,TRBD1,TRBJ2-5,NA,TRBV6-2/TRBV6-3
CASSLFRGRDEQFF,TGTGCCAGCAGTTTATTTCGGGGCAGAGATGAGCAGTTCTTC,NA,TRBJ2-1,NA,TRBV27
CSASSGSYEQYF,TGCAGTGCGAGCAGCGGTTCCTACGAGCAGTACTTC,NA,TRBJ2-7,NA,TRBV20-1
CSARGVAWEGNQPQHF,TGCAGTGCTAGAGGGGTGGCTTGGGAAGGCAATCAGCCCCAGCATTTT,NA,TRBJ1-5,few,TRBV20-1
CATSRSGFYMNTEAFF,TGTGCCACCAGCAGATCGGGATTTTATATGAACACTGAAGCTTTCTTT,NA,TRBJ1-1,NA,TRBV15
CASSLAGGRSEQYF,TGTGCCAGCAGTTTAGCGGGAGGGAGATCCGAGCAGTACTTC,TRBD2,TRBJ2-7,NA,TRBV7-3
CATRWGNEAFF,TGTGCCACCCGTTGGGGGAATGAAGCTTTCTTT,NA,TRBJ1-1,many,TRBV24-1
CASSPLEGGSYNEQFF,TGTGCCAGCAGCCCCCTGGAAGGGGGCTCCTACAATGAGCAGTTCTTC,NA,TRBJ2-1,NA,TRBV11-2
CASSLGQGNEQYF,TGTGCCAGCAGCTTAGGACAGGGTAACGAGCAGTACTTC,TRBD1,TRBJ2-7,many,TRBV7-2
CASSLADPSSGNTIYF,TGTGCCAGCAGCCTAGCCGACCCAAGCTCTGGAAACACCATATATTTT,NA,TRBJ1-3,few,TRBV7-6
CASSLVGGSGDTQYF,TGTGCCAGCAGCTTAGTTGGGGGGAGTGGAGATACGCAGTATTTT,NA,TRBJ2-3,NA,TRBV7-2
CASSYSGGRKFF,TGTGCCAGCAGTTACTCGGGGGGACGGAAGTTCTTC,NA,TRBJ2-1,few,TRBV6-2/TRBV6-3
CASSQDLVAYEQYF,TGTGCCAGCAGCCAAGATCTCGTGGCCTACGAGCAGTACTTC,NA,TRBJ2-7,NA,TRBV3-1
CASSGIQGGGSGYTF,TGTGCCAGCAGCGGAATCCAGGGTGGGGGCTCCGGCTACACCTTC,NA,TRBJ1-2,few,TRBV3-1
CSARLPGRTNTEAFF,TGCAGTGCTAGACTCCCAGGGAGGACGAACACTGAAGCTTTCTTT,NA,TRBJ1-1,many,TRBV20-1
CASTETGGHNSPLHF,TGTGCCAGCACCGAGACAGGGGGGCATAATTCACCCCTCCACTTT,TRBD1,TRBJ1-6,few,TRBV25-1
CSAPGVNRGYTF,TGCAGTGCTCCTGGGGTAAATCGCGGCTACACCTTC,NA,TRBJ1-2,once,TRBV20-1
CASSDPLVREQETQYF,TGTGCCAGCAGTGACCCGTTGGTCAGGGAGCAAGAGACCCAGTACTTC,NA,TRBJ2-5,many,TRBV2
CACSGFGIGTDTQYF,TGTGCCTGCAGTGGTTTCGGAATTGGCACAGATACGCAGTATTTT,NA,TRBJ2-3,NA,TRBV2
CSAKTGTGKETQYF,TGCAGTGCCAAAACCGGGACTGGCAAAGAGACCCAGTACTTC,NA,TRBJ2-5,few,TRBV20-1
CASSLGDRGWDEKLFF,TGTGCCAGCAGCCTCGGGGACAGGGGTTGGGATGAAAAACTGTTTTTT,TRBD1,TRBJ1-4,NA,TRBV11-2
CASSGRDTQETQYF,TGTGCCAGCAGCGGCCGGGACACCCAAGAGACCCAGTACTTC,NA,TRBJ2-5,NA,TRBV5-6
CASSFRGFSTDTQYF,TGTGCCAGCAGTTTCAGGGGGTTCAGCACAGATACGCAGTATTTT,TRBD1,TRBJ2-3,medium-sized,TRBV12-3/TRBV12-4
CAAWTVNQPQHF,TGTGCCGCATGGACAGTCAATCAGCCCCAGCATTTT,NA,TRBJ1-5,NA,TRBV6-1
CASSFPGNYGYTF,TGTGCCAGCAGTTTTCCAGGGAACTATGGCTACACCTTC,NA,TRBJ1-2,NA,TRBV12-3/TRBV12-4
CARTLAGLYNEQFF,TGTGCCAGGACCCTAGCGGGGTTATACAATGAGCAGTTCTTC,TRBD2,TRBJ2-1,NA,TRBV19
CSARGFSTDTQYF,TGCAGTGCTAGAGGATTCAGCACAGATACGCAGTATTTT,NA,TRBJ2-3,few,TRBV20-1
CSVEWGYAETQYF,TGCAGCGTTGAATGGGGGTACGCGGAGACCCAGTACTTC,NA,TRBJ2-5,many,TRBV29-1
CASSINRGVITYNEQFF,TGTGCCAGCAGCATCAACAGGGGGGTGATTACCTACAATGAGCAGTTCTTC,TRBD1,TRBJ2-1,few,TRBV7-9
CAWSLTTLLGNTIYF,TGTGCCTGGAGTTTAACGACTCTGTTGGGAAACACCATATATTTT,NA,TRBJ1-3,NA,TRBV30
CASSQTQETQYF,TGTGCCAGCAGCCAAACCCAAGAGACCCAGTACTTC,NA,TRBJ2-5,few,TRBV3-1
CASQIKRGLSEQPQHF,TGTGCCAGCCAAATTAAGCGGGGGCTGTCAGAGCAGCCCCAGCATTTT,NA,TRBJ1-5,NA,TRBV6-1
CASSYQTNEQFF,TGCGCCAGCAGCTATCAGACGAATGAGCAGTTCTTC,NA,TRBJ2-1,NA,TRBV5-1
CAISAAGSSYEQYF,TGTGCCATCAGTGCAGCGGGAAGCTCCTACGAGCAGTACTTC,TRBD2,TRBJ2-7,many,TRBV10-3
CASRGQGETGQPQHF,TGTGCCAGTAGGGGACAGGGTGAGACAGGTCAGCCCCAGCATTTT,TRBD1,TRBJ1-5,NA,TRBV19
CASSYIPSNQPQHF,TGTGCCAGCAGTTACATCCCTAGCAATCAGCCCCAGCATTTT,NA,TRBJ1-5,NA,TRBV27
CATSALPGTRDTYNEQFF,TGTGCCACCAGTGCCCTCCCCGGGACACGGGACACCTACAATGAGCAGTTCTTC,NA,TRBJ2-1,many,TRBV24-1
CASSLNPVHNYEQYF,TGTGCCAGCAGTTTAAACCCTGTCCACAACTACGAGCAGTACTTC,NA,TRBJ2-7,many,TRBV12-3/TRBV12-4
CSVGGSYEQYF,TGCAGCGTTGGGGGTTCATACGAGCAGTACTTC,NA,TRBJ2-7,few,TRBV29-1
CASSQERTGFETQYF,TGCGCCAGCAGCCAGGAACGGACAGGGTTCGAGACCCAGTACTTC,TRBD1,TRBJ2-5,few,TRBV4-1
CASTPGDGYTF,TGTGCCAGCACCCCGGGTGATGGCTACACCTTC,NA,TRBJ1-2,many,TRBV12-3/TRBV12-4
CASSIERLDQPQHF,TGTGCCAGTAGTATCGAAAGGTTAGATCAGCCCCAGCATTTT,NA,TRBJ1-5,NA,TRBV19
CASSQRFASNQPQHF,TGTGCCAGCAGCCAGAGGTTTGCCAGCAATCAGCCCCAGCATTTT,NA,TRBJ1-5,few,TRBV7-2
CASREGNQPQHF,TGTGCCAGTAGGGAGGGGAATCAGCCCCAGCATTTT,NA,TRBJ1-5,NA,TRBV19
CASSYPSGRSRELFF,TGCGCCAGCAGCTACCCTAGCGGGAGAAGCCGGGAGCTGTTTTTT,TRBD2,TRBJ2-2,NA,TRBV5-1
CASRIGLTGVGANVLTF,TGTGCCAGCAGGATAGGGTTGACAGGGGTTGGGGCCAACGTCCTGACTTTC,TRBD1,TRBJ2-6,NA,TRBV2
CASKGGSPNTEAFF,TGTGCCAGCAAAGGCGGCAGCCCGAACACTGAAGCTTTCTTT,NA,TRBJ1-1,many,TRBV27